What follows are 3 T cell receptor beta chains derived from one specimen sequenced in a study of human T cells and chemical hapten exposure. Time point defined: patch test 2, 6 weeks after DPC sensitization. This sample's treatment: therapeutic diphenylcyclopropenone sensitization with weekly scalp DPC. TCRdb fed the RACE reads into MiXCR, producing one record per CDR3 protein. The table shows roughly 50,000 distinct CDR3 sequences, with 9.5% to 10% occurring only once. The sample here was whole blood, taken in connection with sensitization to the hapten diphenylcyclopropenone (DPC). The receptors stem from a woman aged 50 to 60 with alopecia areata. Some clones in this sample may be carry-over from other donors' samples.

This chain links TRBV12-3 or TRBV12-4 with TRBJ2-4; 8 bases align to TRBD1. The trim removed 3 bases at V and 9 bases at J, leaving 10 bases unmatched. The length of the CDR3 is 15 residues. The CDR3 is CASSFFGQGATIQYF. DNA of the CDR3: TGTGCCAGCAGTTTTTTCGGTCAGGGGGCGACCATTCAGTACTTC.

This clonotype has at least ten counts. The chain couples TRBV7-9 to TRBJ2-2; D gene uncertain. The CDR3 is 12 amino acids. With 6 bases removed from V and 6 bases from J, the gap between germline ends came to 8 bases. Looked up from germline, CDR1 is SEHNR and CDR2 is FQNEAQ (reference sequence). The DNA of the CDR3 is TGTGCCAGCAGTTCCCTACCCGGGGAGCTGTTTTTT. Protein product: CASSSLPGELFF.

This clonotype was detected many times. V and J are TRBV5-1 and TRBJ1-4; 7 bases align to TRBD1. Germline V lookup: CDR1 SGHRS, CDR2 YFSETQ. The CDR3 sequence is 16 residues long. V shed 0 bases and J 8 bases; nucleotides not matched to a gene: 10. CDR3 sequence (DNA): TGCGCCAGCAGCTTGGATGTGGGACAGCGACTCGAAAAACTGTTTTTT. Translating it yields CASSLDVGQRLEKLFF.